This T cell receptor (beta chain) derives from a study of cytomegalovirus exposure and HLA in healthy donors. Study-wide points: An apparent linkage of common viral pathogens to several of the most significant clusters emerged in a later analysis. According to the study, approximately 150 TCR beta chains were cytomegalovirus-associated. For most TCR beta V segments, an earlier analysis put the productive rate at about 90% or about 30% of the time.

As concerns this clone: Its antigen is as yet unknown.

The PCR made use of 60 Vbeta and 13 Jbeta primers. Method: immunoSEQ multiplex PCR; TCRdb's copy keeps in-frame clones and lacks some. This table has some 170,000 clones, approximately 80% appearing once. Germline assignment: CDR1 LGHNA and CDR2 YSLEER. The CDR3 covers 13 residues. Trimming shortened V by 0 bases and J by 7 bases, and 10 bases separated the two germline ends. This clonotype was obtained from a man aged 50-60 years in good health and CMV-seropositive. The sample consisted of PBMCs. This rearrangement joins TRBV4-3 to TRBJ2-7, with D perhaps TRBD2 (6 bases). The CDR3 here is CASSQDPGGEQYF. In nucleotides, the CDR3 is TGCGCCAGCAGCCAAGATCCCGGGGGAGAGCAGTACTTC.